Listed below are T cell receptor beta chains from one sample, sequenced in a study of beta chain features in type 1 diabetes. This table comes from immunoSEQ multiplex PCR, and its TCRdb copy is limited to in-frame clones, with some not included. The sample shows hundreds of thousands of clones, 13% of them seen only once. Material: naive CD4+ T cells from blood. These receptors came from a man between 18 and 35 years old with type 1 diabetes. Both conserved end residues are part of each CDR3. D genes are given only for firm matches. The listing skips clone size in some rows; elsewhere it reads once, few, many or a size class.

CDR3 protein: CAISESAVSSTDTQYF; CDR3 DNA: TGTGCCATCAGTGAGTCGGCGGTTTCTAGCACAGATACGCAGTATTTT; J gene: TRBJ2-3; D gene: -; V gene: TRBV10-3; clone size: few
CDR3 protein: CASRQGVGGNQPQHF; CDR3 DNA: TGTGCCAGCAGGCAGGGGGTCGGGGGCAATCAGCCCCAGCATTTT; J gene: TRBJ1-5; D gene: TRBD1; V gene: TRBV2; clone size: few
CDR3 protein: CASSGGGALAFF; CDR3 DNA: TGTGCCAGCAGTGGGGGAGGGGCACTGGCTTTCTTT; J gene: TRBJ1-1; D gene: -; V gene: TRBV25-1; clone size: -
CDR3 protein: CASSMYRADGYTF; CDR3 DNA: TGTGCCAGTAGTATGTACAGGGCGGATGGCTACACCTTC; J gene: TRBJ1-2; D gene: -; V gene: TRBV19; clone size: -
CDR3 protein: CSVGQTKGEKLFF; CDR3 DNA: TGCAGCGTTGGACAGACCAAGGGGGAAAAACTGTTTTTT; J gene: TRBJ1-4; D gene: -; V gene: TRBV29-1; clone size: few
CDR3 protein: CASRSGRITSSYTF; CDR3 DNA: TGTGCCAGCAGGTCCGGGCGGATCACTTCCAGCTACACCTTC; J gene: TRBJ1-2; D gene: -; V gene: TRBV5-4; clone size: -
CDR3 protein: CASSQGRLPYGYTF; CDR3 DNA: TGTGCCAGCAGCCAGGGTCGACTGCCCTATGGCTACACCTTC; J gene: TRBJ1-2; D gene: -; V gene: TRBV14; clone size: few
CDR3 protein: CATSRGQVGHEQFF; CDR3 DNA: TGTGCCACCAGCAGAGGACAGGTCGGACATGAGCAGTTCTTC; J gene: TRBJ2-1; D gene: -; V gene: TRBV15; clone size: few
CDR3 protein: CASSYSTDTDTQYF; CDR3 DNA: TGTGCCAGCAGTTACTCGACTGACACAGATACGCAGTATTTT; J gene: TRBJ2-3; D gene: -; V gene: TRBV6-5; clone size: -
CDR3 protein: CASRRTGGSYEQYF; CDR3 DNA: TGTGCCAGCAGGCGGACAGGGGGCTCCTACGAGCAGTACTTC; J gene: TRBJ2-7; D gene: TRBD1; V gene: TRBV7-2; clone size: -
CDR3 protein: CASSYMLNTEAFF; CDR3 DNA: TGTGCCAGCAGTTATATGCTGAACACTGAAGCTTTCTTT; J gene: TRBJ1-1; D gene: -; V gene: TRBV6-5; clone size: -
CDR3 protein: CASSSGQGWSPLHF; CDR3 DNA: TGTGCCAGCAGTTCTGGACAGGGTTGGTCACCCCTCCACTTT; J gene: TRBJ1-6; D gene: TRBD1; V gene: TRBV28; clone size: -
CDR3 protein: CASKLAGTKETQYF; CDR3 DNA: TGTGCCAGCAAGCTTGCAGGGACCAAAGAGACCCAGTACTTC; J gene: TRBJ2-5; D gene: -; V gene: TRBV7-8; clone size: -
CDR3 protein: CASSFPPAETQYF; CDR3 DNA: TGTGCCAGCAGCTTCCCACCGGCCGAGACCCAGTACTTC; J gene: TRBJ2-5; D gene: -; V gene: TRBV7-2; clone size: -
CDR3 protein: CASSLQAGSTDTQYF; CDR3 DNA: TGTGCCAGCAGCCTACAGGCGGGGAGCACAGATACGCAGTATTTT; J gene: TRBJ2-3; D gene: -; V gene: TRBV11-1; clone size: -
CDR3 protein: CAWSVSVIGDTQYF; CDR3 DNA: TGTGCCTGGAGTGTATCGGTGATTGGAGATACGCAGTATTTT; J gene: TRBJ2-3; D gene: -; V gene: TRBV30; clone size: few
CDR3 protein: CASGLEAVPRFF; CDR3 DNA: TGTGCTAGTGGTTTGGAAGCGGTCCCTCGGTTCTTC; J gene: TRBJ2-1; D gene: -; V gene: TRBV12-5; clone size: few
CDR3 protein: CAWRNTGGYEQYF; CDR3 DNA: TGTGCCTGGAGGAATACAGGGGGCTACGAGCAGTACTTC; J gene: TRBJ2-7; D gene: TRBD1; V gene: TRBV30; clone size: few